This entry is about one T cell receptor beta chain. The assay was immunoSEQ multiplex PCR, and TCRdb's table has in-frame clones only and misses some. This sample has roughly 170,000 clones, with about four fifths found just once. The data originate from a study of blood T cell repertoires in COVID-19. V was clipped by 6 bases and J by 5 bases; unmatched bases: 16. CDR1 SEHNR and CDR2 FQNEAQ come from the germline V gene (reference sequence). CDR3 length: 18 amino acids. Sequencing was performed on peripheral blood. The rearrangement uses TRBV7-9 and TRBJ2-2; 9 bases agree with TRBD1. The receptor was derived from a human donor in a cohort sampled during active COVID-19. The CDR3 region is CASSSDFGGTGLTGELFF. The CDR3 DNA sequence: TGTGCCAGCAGTTCAGACTTCGGGGGGACAGGGCTGACCGGGGAGCTGTTTTTT.